The 25 T cell receptor beta chains below were found in one sample sequenced in a study of T cell responses to AZD1222 COVID-19 vaccine. Produced via immunoSEQ multiplex PCR; TCRdb's table is partial and in-frame only. The profile shows 150,000 to 200,000 clones, 92% of them singletons. Source: peripheral blood, taken 28 days after the second AZD1222 dose. All receptors come from an adult who received the AZD1222 COVID-19 vaccine.

J is TRBJ1-1 and V is TRBV5-1; D is undetermined. Looked up from germline, CDR1 is SGHRS and CDR2 is YFSETQ. The CDR3 length is 15 residues. The V and J ends lost 0 bases and 3 bases respectively, with 12 bases between them. CDR3 in DNA: TGCGCCAGCAGCTTGGAAGGCAGGTCTGACACTGAAGCTTTCTTT. Its protein product is CASSLEGRSDTEAFF.

The chain has TRBV9 and TRBJ2-1; D uncertain. This CDR3 has 13 amino acids. CDR1 is SGDLS, CDR2 YYNGEE, per germline. Trimming cost V 0 bases and J 4 bases, with 5 bases left between them. As DNA, the CDR3 is TGTGCCAGCAGCGTAGCGGCGTACAATGAGCAGTTCTTC. Protein sequence: CASSVAAYNEQFF.

This rearrangement joins TRBV7-9 to TRBJ2-2; 14 nucleotides align to TRBD2. This CDR3 is built from 19 residues. The germline gives CDR1 SEHNR, CDR2 FQNEAQ (reference sequence). Trimming cost V 1 base and J 1 base; bases outside gene matches: 5. Here the CDR3 reads CASSLGPGLAGVNTGELFF. For the CDR3, the DNA is TGTGCCAGCAGCTTAGGACCGGGACTAGCGGGGGTGAACACCGGGGAGCTGTTTTTT.

The chain is built from TRBV5-4 and TRBJ2-3, with TRBD2 matching 7 bases. V shed 1 base and J 1 base; nucleotides not matched to a gene: 6. The V gene's germline CDR1 is SGHNT and CDR2 YYREEE (reference sequence). This CDR3 is 16 amino acids long. The DNA of the CDR3 is TGTGCCAGCAGCTTGTCCAGCGGGATACGCACAGATACGCAGTATTTT. Its protein product is CASSLSSGIRTDTQYF.

This chain links TRBV2 with TRBJ2-7, with D possibly TRBD1 on 6 matching bases. The CDR3 totals 13 residues. V gave up 7 bases and J gave up 4 bases, with 14 bases separating them. The V gene's germline CDR1 is SNHLY and CDR2 FYNNEI. CDR3 DNA: TGTGCCAGCAAGGGCAGGGGTCAGTACGAGCAGTACTTC. It translates to CASKGRGQYEQYF.

This sequence joins TRBV5-4 and TRBJ1-2; 10 bases are shared with TRBD1. After removal of 4 bases from V and 6 bases from J, the junction contained 3 bases not matched to a gene. The germline CDR1 and CDR2 sequences are SGHNT and YYREEE (reference sequence). This CDR3 is 13 amino acids long. CDR3 sequence (DNA): TGTGCCAGCAGCCGGGACAGGGGAGATGGCTACACCTTC. This encodes CASSRDRGDGYTF.

This chain joins TRBV11-2 and TRBJ2-7; 7 bases map to TRBD2. This CDR3 is 15 amino acids long. Germline lookup yields CDR1 SGHAT and CDR2 FQNNGV. J lost 1 base, V lost 5 bases, and 8 bases had no gene match. CDR3 DNA sequence: TGTGCCAGCAGCCACCGGGGGGTACTGTCCTACGAGCAGTACTTC. Protein sequence: CASSHRGVLSYEQYF.

The V call is TRBV5-1, the J call TRBJ1-2, with 9 bases identical to TRBD1. Germline V lookup: CDR1 SGHRS, CDR2 YFSETQ. The CDR3 is 15 amino acids. The junction had 9 bases not matched to a gene; V was cut back by 3 bases and J by 6 bases. In DNA form, the CDR3 reads TGCGCCAGCAGCTCATCCGGGACAGGGACCGATGGCTACACCTTC. This gives the protein CASSSSGTGTDGYTF.

The chain combines TRBV5-4 with TRBJ1-4, with TRBD1 as a possible D gene (6 bases). CDR3 length: 14 residues. Trimming took 4 bases from V and 3 from J, leaving 10 bases between them. Per germline, CDR1 SGHNT and CDR2 YYREEE (reference sequence). The CDR3 DNA reads as TGTGCCAGCAGCACGGACAGCTCTAATGAAAAACTGTTTTTT. It encodes CASSTDSSNEKLFF.

The rearrangement joins TRBV7-9 to TRBJ2-1, with TRBD2 as a possible D gene (6 bases). The CDR3 is 16 amino acids. Germline V gene data show CDR1 as SEHNR and CDR2 as FQNEAQ (reference sequence). The germline V and J ends were trimmed by 1 base and 5 bases, with 15 bases remaining between them. CDR3 sequence (DNA): TGTGCCAGCAGCTTAGGGGCCGGGAGTTGGCACAATGAGCAGTTCTTC. This gives the protein CASSLGAGSWHNEQFF.

V usage is TRBV4-1 and J usage is TRBJ1-2, with 7 bases lining up with TRBD1. This CDR3 region has 17 residues. V lost 0 bases to trimming and J lost 1 base; unmatched junction nucleotides: 8. The germline V gene has CDR1 MGHRA and CDR2 YSYEKL. CDR3 nucleotide sequence: TGCGCCAGCAGCCAAGATCCGTCAGGGGGGCTTAACTATGGCTACACCTTC. It translates to CASSQDPSGGLNYGYTF.

This clone was observed a single time. The V gene is TRBV18, the J gene TRBJ2-5, with unresolved D. The germline V and J ends were trimmed by 5 bases and 2 bases, with 9 bases remaining between them. Germline-derived CDR1 and CDR2 are KGHSH and LQKENI. The CDR3 totals 13 residues. CDR3 nucleotides: TGTGCCAGCTCAGCAGTCTTACAAGAGACCCAGTACTTC. The encoded protein is CASSAVLQETQYF.

V usage is TRBV7-2 and J usage is TRBJ2-1, with 10 bases matching TRBD1. The ends lost 5 bases at V and 4 bases at J; junction bases unmatched: 8. The CDR3 totals 16 residues. The germline V gene encodes CDR1 SGHTA and CDR2 FQGNSA. The CDR3 loop is CASSRLTGGVYNEQFF. In DNA form, the CDR3 reads TGTGCCAGCAGCCGTCTGACAGGGGGCGTTTACAATGAGCAGTTCTTC.

The chain uses TRBV7-8 and TRBJ2-1; D uncertain. V dropped 5 bases and J dropped 4 bases, with 12 bases sitting between them. The germline gives CDR1 SGHVS, CDR2 FQNEAQ. The CDR3 consists of 14 residues. In DNA form, the CDR3 reads TGTGCCAGCAGCGTGATAACCGAATACAATGAGCAGTTCTTC. This translates into CASSVITEYNEQFF. The variable domain in full, with the rest retrieved from reference TRBV7-8 and TRBJ2-1, is GAGVSQSPRYKVAKRGQDVALRCDPISGHVSLFWYQQALGQGPEFLTYFQNEAQLDKSGLPSDRFFAERPEGSVSTLKIQRTQQEDSAVYLCASSVITEYNEQFFGPGTRLTVL.

This chain links TRBV11-2 with TRBJ2-7; 8 nucleotides match TRBD1. Losses at the gene ends were 3 bases for V and 5 bases for J; bases not matched to a gene: 6. Germline loops: CDR1 SGHAT, CDR2 FQNNGV. This CDR3 comprises 14 residues. CDR3 residues: CASSFQGAPDEQYF. The CDR3 DNA follows: TGTGCCAGCAGCTTCCAGGGGGCGCCGGACGAGCAGTACTTC.

This clone was recorded once. This rearrangement joins TRBV5-1 to TRBJ2-7, with TRBD2 matching over 12 bases. This CDR3 has 17 residues. Trimming took 1 base from V and 5 from J; bases not matched to a gene: 10. The germline V gene encodes CDR1 SGHRS and CDR2 YFSETQ. The chain's CDR3 is CASSLFPLAGGSDEQYF. CDR3 in DNA: TGCGCCAGCAGCTTGTTCCCTCTAGCGGGAGGGTCGGACGAGCAGTACTTC.

The genes are TRBV2 and TRBJ2-7; D is uncertain. Germline V CDR1 and CDR2: SNHLY, FYNNEI. CDR3 length: 11 residues. Trimming left V 4 bases short and J 2 bases short, with 3 bases between. The CDR3 loop is CASSAAYEQYF. In DNA, the CDR3 is TGTGCCAGCAGTGCTGCCTACGAGCAGTACTTC.

The chain uses TRBV18 and TRBJ1-5, with D possibly being TRBD1 (5 bases). CDR1 and CDR2 (germline): KGHSH, LQKENI. V lost 2 bases and J 1 base, leaving 6 bases between the germline ends. This CDR3 is 14 amino acids long. Here the CDR3 reads CASSPGTSNQPQHF. The DNA for the CDR3 is TGTGCCAGCTCACCAGGGACCAGCAATCAGCCCCAGCATTTT.

The chain joins TRBV5-1 to TRBJ2-2, with D unclear. The length of the CDR3 is 15 residues. CDR1 SGHRS and CDR2 YFSETQ come from the germline V gene. Trimming pared 4 bases from V and 0 bases from J, leaving 10 bases between. The DNA for the CDR3 is TGCGCCAGCAGCCTCTCCACCGCGAACACCGGGGAGCTGTTTTTT. Translation gives CASSLSTANTGELFF.

This clone was detected once. CDR3 in amino acids: CASTHKGRGPSTDTQYF. In DNA, the CDR3 is TGTGCCAGTACCCATAAGGGGAGGGGGCCGAGCACAGATACGCAGTATTTT. The chain has TRBV19 and TRBJ2-3; D could derive from TRBD1 or TRBD2 (7 bases each). The CDR3 covers 17 residues. Trimming left V 7 bases short and J 0 bases short, with 20 bases between. Germline values: CDR1 LNHDA, CDR2 SQIVND (reference sequence).

The chain links TRBV4-3 to TRBJ2-4; unclear D gene. The CDR3 runs to 15 residues. Germline V gene sequence: CDR1 LGHNA, CDR2 YSLEER. The V gene lost 0 bases and the J gene lost 0 bases, with 6 bases spanning the gap. CDR3 nucleotide sequence: TGCGCCAGCAGCCAAGATTTCCTAGCCAAAAACATTCAGTACTTC. Translation gives CASSQDFLAKNIQYF.

The gene calls are TRBV19 and TRBJ2-5; 10 bases agree with TRBD1. After removal of 5 bases from V and 7 bases from J, the junction contained 13 bases not matched to a gene. The germline V gene encodes CDR1 LNHDA and CDR2 SQIVND (reference sequence). The CDR3 loop spans 16 amino acids. CDR3 residues: CASSAHRQGAQATQYF. Here the CDR3 DNA reads TGTGCCAGTAGTGCTCACCGACAGGGGGCCCAGGCGACCCAGTACTTC.

The rearrangement links TRBV6-5 to TRBJ2-3; D uncertain. This CDR3 contains 12 residues. Germline V lookup: CDR1 MNHEY, CDR2 SVGAGI. With 5 bases removed from V and 2 bases from J, the gap between germline ends came to 5 bases. The CDR3 region is CASSPDTDTQYF. The CDR3, as DNA: TGTGCCAGCAGTCCGGACACAGATACGCAGTATTTT.

This sequence joins TRBV19 and TRBJ1-5, with D tentatively TRBD1 (5 bases). CDR3 length: 13 residues. Germline loops: CDR1 LNHDA, CDR2 SQIVND (reference sequence). Trimming removed 7 bases at V and 7 bases at J, with 14 bases between. CDR3 residues: CASTDSAIQPQHF. In DNA form, the CDR3 reads TGTGCCAGTACTGACAGTGCCATCCAGCCCCAGCATTTT. Full variable domain (rest looked up from reference TRBV19 and TRBJ1-5): DGGITQSPKYLFRKEGQNVTLSCEQNLNHDAMYWYRQDPGQGLRLIYYSQIVNDFQKGDIAEGYSVSREKKESFPLTVTSAQKNPTAFYLCASTDSAIQPQHFGDGTRLSIL.

This clone has a single count. V and J are TRBV18 and TRBJ1-3; the D is unclear. The ends were cut back, 6 bases at V and 4 bases at J, with 13 bases in the middle. This CDR3 has 14 amino acids. Germline V lookup: CDR1 KGHSH, CDR2 LQKENI. CDR3 DNA: TGTGCCAGCTCCAAGGACCGGCCGGGAAACACCATATATTTT. This gives the protein CASSKDRPGNTIYF.